This TCR beta chain was captured in a study of blood T cell repertoires in COVID-19. Sequenced by immunoSEQ multiplex PCR; TCRdb stores in-frame clones only, minus some. The table shows about 90,000 clones, with around 81% occurring only once. The CDR3 length is 16 residues. Germline V lookup: CDR1 SGHRS, CDR2 YFSETQ. Trimming removed 4 bases from V and 6 bases from J; junction bases left unmatched: 14. What was sequenced was peripheral blood. The TCR comes from a woman in her sixties or seventies with active or convalescent COVID-19. The genes are TRBV5-1 and TRBJ2-3; TRBD2 matches at 7 bases. The CDR3 protein is CASSRSVRGDWDTQYF. In nucleotides, the CDR3 is TGCGCCAGCAGCCGGTCCGTTCGGGGGGACTGGGATACGCAGTATTTT.